The subject of this entry is one TCR beta chain. What it binds is unknown. The CDR3 sequence is 17 residues long. Trimming removed 0 bases at V and 0 bases at J, with 14 bases between. The germline gives CDR1 SGHRS, CDR2 YFSETQ. TCRdb's table, derived via immunoSEQ multiplex PCR, lists solely in-frame clones and lacks some. Found here are around 130,000 clones, 70% to 90% of them singletons; the top ten hold roughly 3%. This sample was taken from a study of T cell responses to AZD1222 COVID-19 vaccine. Study observations and caveats: The study reported that nearly half of spike-specific TCRs target unmutated variant regions. Clonal diversity was possibly underestimated, and the donors were mostly white British, with more females.

Sample: peripheral blood, taken on day 0 of AZD1222 vaccination. The receptor was isolated from an adult in good health. The gene calls are TRBV5-1 and TRBJ2-3; D possibly corresponds to TRBD2 (5 bases). In nucleotides, the CDR3 is TGCGCCAGCAGCTTGGTCGGAGGACCCACTAGCACAGATACGCAGTATTTT. Its translation: CASSLVGGPTSTDTQYF.